This entry describes one T cell receptor beta chain. Antigen specificity is unknown. Libraries were prepared by immunoSEQ multiplex PCR; TCRdb keeps only in-frame clonotypes and omits some of them. The data hold some 120,000 clones, with just over 90% observed a single time. Germline V CDR1 and CDR2: GTSNPN, SVGIG (reference sequence). Trimming pared 3 bases from V and 1 base from J, leaving 13 bases between. CDR3 size: 15 residues. This sample was taken from a study of T cell responses to AZD1222 COVID-19 vaccine. As for the study in general: Second doses that came at about 4 or about 12 weeks were put together.

Findings of the study overall: The repertoires were collected only after the peak T cell response. Spike as a whole was targeted by vaccine-associated CD4 TCRs, dominant at 160-218 and 743-854. Only a handful of AZD1222 recipients tested seropositive at baseline.

This sample comprised peripheral blood, obtained on day 0 of AZD1222 vaccination. The receptor comes from an adult in good health. J is TRBJ1-5 and V is TRBV30, with D possibly being TRBD1 (6 bases). The CDR3 sequence is CAWSLGGRSNQPQHF. For the CDR3, the DNA is TGTGCCTGGAGCCTGGGGGGGCGCAGCAATCAGCCCCAGCATTTT.